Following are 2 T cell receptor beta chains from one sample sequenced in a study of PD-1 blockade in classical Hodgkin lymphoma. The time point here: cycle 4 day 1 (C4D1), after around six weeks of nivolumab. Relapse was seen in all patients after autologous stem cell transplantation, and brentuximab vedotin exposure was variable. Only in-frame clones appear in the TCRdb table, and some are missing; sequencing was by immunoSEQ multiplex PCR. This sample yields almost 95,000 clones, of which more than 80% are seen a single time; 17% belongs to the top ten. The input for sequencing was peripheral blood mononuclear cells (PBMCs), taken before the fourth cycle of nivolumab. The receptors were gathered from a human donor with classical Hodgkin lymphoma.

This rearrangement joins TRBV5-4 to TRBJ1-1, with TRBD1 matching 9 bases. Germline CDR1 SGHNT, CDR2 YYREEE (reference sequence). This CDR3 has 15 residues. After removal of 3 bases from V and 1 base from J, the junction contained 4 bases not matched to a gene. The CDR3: CASSSETGGNTEAFF. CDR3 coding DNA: TGTGCCAGCAGCTCCGAGACAGGGGGGAACACTGAAGCTTTCTTT.

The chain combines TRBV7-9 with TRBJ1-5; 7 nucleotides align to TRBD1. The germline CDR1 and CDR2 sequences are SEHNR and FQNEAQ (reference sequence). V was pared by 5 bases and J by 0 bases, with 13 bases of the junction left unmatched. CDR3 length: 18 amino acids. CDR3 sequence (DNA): TGTGCCAGCAGCCGTCCCGACAGGGTCCCTCTTAGCAATCAGCCCCAGCATTTT. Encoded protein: CASSRPDRVPLSNQPQHF.